The rows below give T cell receptor beta chains drawn from one sample of a study of cytomegalovirus exposure and HLA in healthy donors. Clones were read by immunoSEQ multiplex PCR, and TCRdb kept only the in-frame ones, dropping some. Among under 200,000 clones listed, around 76% were seen once. The sequenced sample was PBMCs. The receptors come from a girl between 5 and 17 years old in good health and CMV-seropositive. Each CDR3 is given with its conserved first and last residue. Each record gives: CDR3 protein, CDR3 DNA, clone size, V gene, D gene, J gene. A D gene is named only where the DNA matches it firmly. The size field is filled for only some rows; it gives once, few, many or a size class.

CDR3aa: CASSRKAGAPYNEQFF
CDR3nt: TGTGCCAGCAGCAGAAAAGCGGGAGCACCCTACAATGAGCAGTTCTTC
abundance: .
v_gene: TRBV5-4
d_gene: TRBD2
j_gene: TRBJ2-1

CDR3aa: CASRRGSGSREQFF
CDR3nt: TGTGCCAGCAGAAGGGGTAGCGGGAGTCGTGAGCAGTTCTTC
abundance: .
v_gene: TRBV2
d_gene: TRBD2
j_gene: TRBJ2-1

CDR3aa: CASSFDPGGYTF
CDR3nt: TGTGCCAGCAGCTTTGACCCGGGTGGCTACACCTTC
abundance: once
v_gene: TRBV5-4
d_gene: .
j_gene: TRBJ1-2

CDR3aa: CAITFGRANTDTQYF
CDR3nt: TGTGCCATCACCTTCGGGAGGGCCAACACAGATACGCAGTATTTT
abundance: once
v_gene: TRBV10-3
d_gene: TRBD2
j_gene: TRBJ2-3

CDR3aa: CASSPGYTNEKLFF
CDR3nt: TGTGCCAGCAGTCCAGGGTACACTAATGAAAAACTGTTTTTT
abundance: .
v_gene: TRBV7-2
d_gene: .
j_gene: TRBJ1-4

CDR3aa: CASSIAGESYEQYF
CDR3nt: TGTGCCAGTAGTATAGCGGGGGAATCCTACGAGCAGTACTTC
abundance: .
v_gene: TRBV19
d_gene: .
j_gene: TRBJ2-7

CDR3aa: CASSYYGGDYGYTF
CDR3nt: TGTGCCAGCAGTTACTATGGGGGGGACTATGGCTACACCTTC
abundance: .
v_gene: TRBV6-5
d_gene: .
j_gene: TRBJ1-2

CDR3aa: CASTSGTLQETQYF
CDR3nt: TGTGCCAGCACCTCCGGGACACTTCAAGAGACCCAGTACTTC
abundance: .
v_gene: TRBV28
d_gene: .
j_gene: TRBJ2-5

CDR3aa: CASKGVDIQYF
CDR3nt: TGCGCCAGCAAGGGGGTGGACATTCAGTACTTC
abundance: .
v_gene: TRBV5-1
d_gene: .
j_gene: TRBJ2-4

CDR3aa: CASSDTGGTNEKLFF
CDR3nt: TGTGCCAGCAGTGATACGGGGGGGACTAATGAAAAACTGTTTTTT
abundance: .
v_gene: TRBV2
d_gene: .
j_gene: TRBJ1-4

CDR3aa: CASSLDPERETQYF
CDR3nt: TGTGCCAGCAGTTTAGATCCAGAGCGGGAGACCCAGTACTTC
abundance: .
v_gene: TRBV28
d_gene: .
j_gene: TRBJ2-5

CDR3aa: CASSATTSGQETQYF
CDR3nt: TGTGCCAGCAGCGCCACGACTAGCGGCCAAGAGACCCAGTACTTC
abundance: .
v_gene: TRBV5-6
d_gene: TRBD2
j_gene: TRBJ2-5

CDR3aa: CASSWSEVLPDTQYF
CDR3nt: TGTGCCAGCAGCTGGTCCGAGGTCCTTCCAGATACGCAGTATTTT
abundance: .
v_gene: TRBV7-2
d_gene: .
j_gene: TRBJ2-3

CDR3aa: CASSWEGWADEKLFF
CDR3nt: TGTGCCAGCAGCTGGGAGGGATGGGCCGATGAAAAACTGTTTTTT
abundance: few
v_gene: TRBV7-2
d_gene: .
j_gene: TRBJ1-4

CDR3aa: CASSPTGGLGGETQYF
CDR3nt: TGTGCCAGCAGCCCTACCGGGGGGCTCGGGGGTGAGACCCAGTACTTC
abundance: .
v_gene: TRBV5-8
d_gene: .
j_gene: TRBJ2-5

CDR3aa: CASSRGQPNTEAFF
CDR3nt: TGTGCCAGCAGCCGGGGACAGCCGAACACTGAAGCTTTCTTT
abundance: .
v_gene: TRBV9
d_gene: TRBD1
j_gene: TRBJ1-1

CDR3aa: CASSRLRDRGSYEQYF
CDR3nt: TGTGCCAGCAGTCGCCTCCGGGACAGGGGATCCTACGAGCAGTACTTC
abundance: .
v_gene: TRBV27
d_gene: TRBD1
j_gene: TRBJ2-7

CDR3aa: CASSAHRGSTDTQYF
CDR3nt: TGTGCCAGCAGCGCCCACCGGGGTAGCACAGATACGCAGTATTTT
abundance: few
v_gene: TRBV9
d_gene: .
j_gene: TRBJ2-3

CDR3aa: CASSLRTGYNEQFF
CDR3nt: TGTGCCAGCAGCCTAAGGACAGGGTACAATGAGCAGTTCTTC
abundance: .
v_gene: TRBV9
d_gene: TRBD1
j_gene: TRBJ2-1

CDR3aa: CSVAPASGSYEQYF
CDR3nt: TGCAGCGTTGCCCCAGCCTCAGGGTCCTACGAGCAGTACTTC
abundance: .
v_gene: TRBV29-1
d_gene: .
j_gene: TRBJ2-7